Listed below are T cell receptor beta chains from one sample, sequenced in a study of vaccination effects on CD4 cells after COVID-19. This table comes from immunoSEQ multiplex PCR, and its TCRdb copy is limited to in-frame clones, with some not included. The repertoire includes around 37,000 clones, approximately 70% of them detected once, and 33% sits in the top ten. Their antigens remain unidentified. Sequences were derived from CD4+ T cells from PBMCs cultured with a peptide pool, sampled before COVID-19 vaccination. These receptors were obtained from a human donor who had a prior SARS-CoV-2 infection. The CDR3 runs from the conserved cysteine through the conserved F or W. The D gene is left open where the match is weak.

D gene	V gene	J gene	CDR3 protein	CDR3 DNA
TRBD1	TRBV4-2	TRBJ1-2	CASSQDNRGELGYGYTF	TGTGCCAGCAGCCAAGATAACAGGGGGGAACTAGGCTATGGCTACACCTTC
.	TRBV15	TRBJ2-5	CATSNGEAEETQYF	TGTGCCACCAGCAATGGGGAGGCCGAAGAGACCCAGTACTTC
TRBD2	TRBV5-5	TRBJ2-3	CASSLNRGGDTQYF	TGTGCCAGCAGCTTGAATCGGGGGGGGGATACGCAGTATTTT
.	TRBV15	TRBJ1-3	CATSREGGGGSGNTIYF	TGTGCCACCAGCAGAGAAGGTGGGGGAGGCTCTGGAAACACCATATATTTT
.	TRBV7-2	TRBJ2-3	CASSFTGTPDTDTQYF	TGTGCCAGCAGCTTCACCGGGACTCCGGACACAGATACGCAGTATTTT
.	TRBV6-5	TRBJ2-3	CASSPAVQGPDTQYF	TGTGCCAGCAGCCCCGCTGTTCAGGGCCCAGATACGCAGTATTTT
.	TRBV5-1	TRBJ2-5	CASSLGPAGQETQYF	TGCGCCAGCAGCTTGGGCCCGGCGGGACAAGAGACCCAGTACTTC
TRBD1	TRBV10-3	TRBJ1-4	CAISETGGDEKLFF	TGTGCCATCAGTGAGACAGGGGGTGATGAAAAACTGTTTTTT
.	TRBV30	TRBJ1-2	CAWSVTGTYGYTF	TGTGCCTGGAGTGTAACAGGGACCTATGGCTACACCTTC
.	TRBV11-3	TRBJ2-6	CASSFDRGRALSGANVLTF	TGTGCCAGCAGCTTTGACCGAGGCAGAGCCCTCTCTGGGGCCAACGTCCTGACTTTC
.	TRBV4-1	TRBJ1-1	CASSQVPGGTEAFF	TGCGCCAGCAGCCAAGTTCCAGGTGGGACTGAAGCTTTCTTT
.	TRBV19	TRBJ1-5	CASSGGRESEPQHF	TGTGCCAGTAGTGGAGGGAGGGAGAGTGAGCCCCAGCATTTT